This TCR beta chain originates from a study of identifying expanded T cells in peripheral blood. General observations from the study: Roughly 1.2 clones differed between technical replicates, versus approximately 17 and 20 over time. Clone count variance between approximately two-week samples rose with total template count.

Trimming stripped 7 bases from V and 4 bases from J, with 13 bases between. Germline CDR1 and CDR2: MNHNY and SVGAGI (reference sequence). This CDR3 has 13 residues. During the collection period, no donor immune events like infections were recorded. With respect to this clone: Its specificity is unknown.

Using immunoSEQ multiplex PCR, the repertoire was profiled, and TCRdb retains in-frame clones only, with some absent. The table has 120,000 or so clones, 84% seen once; the top ten hold 3.3%. The source of this sequence is a person between 18 and 69 years old in good health. The sample comprised blood. This chain joins TRBV6-6 and TRBJ1-1; possible D gene TRBD1, 5 bases. DNA for the CDR3: TGTGCCAGCACGGAAGCAGGGCCCACTGAAGCTTTCTTT. It encodes CASTEAGPTEAFF.